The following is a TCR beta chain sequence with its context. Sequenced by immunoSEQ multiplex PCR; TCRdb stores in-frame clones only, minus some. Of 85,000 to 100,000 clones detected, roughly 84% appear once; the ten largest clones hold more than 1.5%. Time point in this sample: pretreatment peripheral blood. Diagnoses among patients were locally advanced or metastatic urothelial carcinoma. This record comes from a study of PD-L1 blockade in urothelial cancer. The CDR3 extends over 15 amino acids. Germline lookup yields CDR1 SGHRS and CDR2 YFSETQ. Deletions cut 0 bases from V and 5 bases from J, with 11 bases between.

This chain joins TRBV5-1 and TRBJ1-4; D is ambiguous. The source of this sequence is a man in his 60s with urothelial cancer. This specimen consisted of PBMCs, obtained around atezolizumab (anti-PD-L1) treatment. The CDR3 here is CASSLVEGRNEKLFF. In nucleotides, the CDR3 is TGCGCCAGCAGCTTGGTTGAGGGCAGGAATGAAAAACTGTTTTTT.